One and the same sample provided the 9 T cell receptor beta chains below, sequenced in a study of beta chain features in type 1 diabetes. General study results and limits: Shortening that was moderate but significant affected the TCRB CDR3s of Type 1 diabetes patients in all four CD4+ subsets.

Their specific antigens are unknown. What was sequenced were expressed TCRB transcripts, since all of the isolated RNA had been reverse transcribed. The data were produced by immunoSEQ multiplex PCR, yet TCRdb's version contains in-frame clones alone and is incomplete. The table has about 650,000 clones, around 11% seen once. The sequenced material came from naive CD4+ T cells from blood. All receptors come from a man aged 25-45 years with type 1 diabetes.

This clone was seen a handful of times. The chain has TRBV7-2 and TRBJ2-5; TRBD2 matches 7 bases. The CDR3 loop spans 13 amino acids. Germline CDR1 SGHTA, CDR2 FQGNSA. Trimming took 3 bases from V and 6 from J; bases not matched to a gene: 4. The CDR3 spells CASSFSGLKTQYF. The CDR3 DNA sequence: TGTGCCAGCAGCTTTTCGGGACTAAAGACCCAGTACTTC. The full variable domain, rest sourced from reference TRBV7-2 and TRBJ2-5, is GAGVSQSPSNKVTEKGKDVELRCDPISGHTALYWYRQSLGQGLEFLIYFQGNSAPDKSGLPSDRFSAERTGGSVSTLTIQRTQQEDSAVYLCASSFSGLKTQYFGPGTRLLVL.

This clone has just a few counts. V usage is TRBV4-3 and J usage is TRBJ1-6, with D possibly being TRBD1 (6 bases). Deletions cut 2 bases from V and 5 bases from J, with 16 bases between. Germline V gene lookup returns CDR1 LGHNA and CDR2 YSLEER. The CDR3 length is 17 residues. In nucleotides, the CDR3 is TGCGCCAGCAGCCAAACCGTTCCCCAGGGGAATAATTCACCCCTCCACTTT. The encoded protein is CASSQTVPQGNNSPLHF.

This clone was seen only a few times. The chain employs TRBV7-2 and TRBJ1-5; tentative D call: TRBD1 (5 bases). Germline values: CDR1 SGHTA, CDR2 FQGNSA. Trimming stripped 4 bases from V and 1 base from J, with 20 bases between. There are 18 residues in the CDR3. The CDR3 DNA reads TGTGCCAGCAGCTCGGGACCCTCGAGTTCGGGGAGCAATCAGCCCCAGCATTTT. Its protein is CASSSGPSSSGSNQPQHF.

There are a few counts of this clone. The V call is TRBV7-9, the J call TRBJ2-3; D is perhaps TRBD1 (7 bases). The V gene lost 9 bases and the J gene lost 7 bases, with 20 bases spanning the gap. Germline V gene sequence: CDR1 SEHNR, CDR2 FQNEAQ (reference sequence). There are 14 residues in the CDR3. Written as DNA, the CDR3 is TGTGCCAGTTCTCCGCAGGGGGGCTCCTATACGCAGTATTTT. It specifies CASSPQGGSYTQYF.

The chain's CDR3 is CASSGGRYSGNTIYF. Written as DNA, the CDR3 is TGTGCCAGCAGTGGGGGCAGGTATTCTGGAAACACCATATATTTT. The J gene is TRBJ1-3, the V gene TRBV2; weak D call: TRBD1 (5 bases). V lost 4 bases, J lost 1 base, and 11 bases lay in between. Germline V lookup: CDR1 SNHLY, CDR2 FYNNEI. This CDR3 is built from 15 residues.

The sample holds a few counts of this clone. Other DNA sequences from this sample encode an identical CDR3 as well. The chain employs TRBV29-1 and TRBJ2-5; possibly TRBD1 for D (7 bases). Germline V lookup: CDR1 SQVTM, CDR2 ANQGSEA. V was cut by 0 bases and J by 5 bases, with 19 bases left in between. This CDR3 has 16 residues. This CDR3 reads CSVEDGGQGVGETQYF. DNA of the CDR3: TGCAGCGTTGAAGATGGAGGGCAGGGGGTGGGGGAGACCCAGTACTTC.

This clone was observed a handful of times. The rearrangement uses TRBV6-6 and TRBJ2-1; 8 bases agree with TRBD2. The CDR3 spans 15 residues. V lost 6 bases to trimming and J lost 4 bases; unmatched junction nucleotides: 8. In germline, CDR1 is MNHNY, CDR2 SVGAGI (reference sequence). This CDR3 reads CASSPRQRGYNEQFF. The CDR3 region has the DNA TGTGCCAGCAGCCCCCGGCAGCGGGGGTACAATGAGCAGTTCTTC.

CDR3 coding DNA: TGTGCCTGGAGTCATAGATTAAATCAGCCCCAGCATTTT. Translating gives CAWSHRLNQPQHF. The J gene is TRBJ1-5, the V gene TRBV30, with unresolved D. The CDR3 totals 13 residues. The V gene lost 2 bases and the J gene lost 4 bases, with 9 bases spanning the gap. Germline V gives CDR1 GTSNPN, CDR2 SVGIG (reference sequence).

The gene calls are TRBV30 and TRBJ2-1; no firm D call. CDR1 and CDR2 from the germline V gene are GTSNPN and SVGIG (reference sequence). The CDR3 covers 12 residues. Trimming removed 0 bases from V and 5 bases from J, with 5 bases in between. The CDR3 loop is CAWSVRDNEQFF. The CDR3 DNA follows: TGTGCCTGGAGTGTCCGTGACAATGAGCAGTTCTTC.